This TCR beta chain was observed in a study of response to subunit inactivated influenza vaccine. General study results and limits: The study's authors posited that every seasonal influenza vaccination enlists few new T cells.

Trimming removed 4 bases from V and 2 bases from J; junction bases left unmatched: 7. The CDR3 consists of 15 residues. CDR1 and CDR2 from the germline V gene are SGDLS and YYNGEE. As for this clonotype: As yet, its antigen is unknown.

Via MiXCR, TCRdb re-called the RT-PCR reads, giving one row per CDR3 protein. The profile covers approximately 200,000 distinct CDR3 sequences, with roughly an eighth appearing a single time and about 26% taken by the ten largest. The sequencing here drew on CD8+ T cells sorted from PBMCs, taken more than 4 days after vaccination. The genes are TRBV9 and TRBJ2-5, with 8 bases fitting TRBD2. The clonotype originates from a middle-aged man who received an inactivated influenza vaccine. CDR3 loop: CASSPGGLTQETQYF. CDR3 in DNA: TGTGCCAGCAGCCCGGGGGGGCTAACTCAAGAGACCCAGTACTTC.